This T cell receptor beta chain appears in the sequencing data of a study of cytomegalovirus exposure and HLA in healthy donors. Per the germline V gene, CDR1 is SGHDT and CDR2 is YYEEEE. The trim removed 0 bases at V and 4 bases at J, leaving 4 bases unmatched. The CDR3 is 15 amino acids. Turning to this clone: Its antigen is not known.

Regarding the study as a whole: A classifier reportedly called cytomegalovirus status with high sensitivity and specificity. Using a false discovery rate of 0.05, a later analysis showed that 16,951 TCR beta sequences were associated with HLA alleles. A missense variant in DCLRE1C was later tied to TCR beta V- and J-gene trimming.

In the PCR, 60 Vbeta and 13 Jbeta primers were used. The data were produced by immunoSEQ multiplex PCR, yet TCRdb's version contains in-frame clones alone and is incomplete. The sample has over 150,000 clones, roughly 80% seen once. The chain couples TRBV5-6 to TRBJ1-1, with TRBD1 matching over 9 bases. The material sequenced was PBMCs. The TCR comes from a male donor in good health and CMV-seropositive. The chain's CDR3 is CASSLGTGVSTEAFF. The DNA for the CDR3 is TGTGCCAGCAGCTTGGGGACAGGGGTCAGCACTGAAGCTTTCTTT.